A single sample gave rise to the 29 T cell receptor beta chains below, sequenced in a study of T cell clonality in common variable immunodeficiency. Generated by immunoSEQ multiplex PCR, the TCRdb table keeps only in-frame clones and is missing some. The table lists about 41,000 clones, with no singletons. Material: peripheral blood mononuclear cells. These receptors all stem from a person aged 18-70 years in good health.

This clone appeared many times. The sequenced fragment ends 3 residues before the CDR3 boundary, so the rest is inferred from the germline J gene. The V call is TRBV7-9, the J call TRBJ2-5, with D maybe TRBD1 (5 bases). Germline V lookup: CDR1 SEHNR, CDR2 FQNEAQ (reference sequence). The V gene lost 1 base and the J gene lost 4 bases, with 13 bases spanning the gap. This CDR3 spans 15 amino acids. Incomplete CDR3 DNA: TGTGCCAGCAGCTTAGGACAGTACCAAGGAGAGACC. This codes for CASSLGQYQGET. The whole CDR3 is CASSLGQYQGETQYF.

This clone was recorded many times. The CDR3 extends 3 residues past the end of the read, so its final part is completed from the germline J gene. The genes are TRBV5-1 and TRBJ2-6; D not resolved. The CDR3 is made up of 16 amino acids. The V gene lost 4 bases and the J gene lost 0 bases, with 11 bases spanning the gap. Germline CDR1 and CDR2: SGHRS and YFSETQ. The CDR3 loop is CASSQSPYSGANVLTF. The part of the CDR3 DNA that was read is TGCGCCAGCAGCCAAAGTCCCTACTCTGGGGCCAACGTC.

This clone was picked up many times. The sequence runs out 3 residues before the end of the CDR3; the remainder is reconstructed from the germline J gene. The chain has TRBV14 and TRBJ2-3; D may be TRBD1 (6 bases). Germline-derived CDR1 and CDR2 are SGHDN and FVKESK. This CDR3 comprises 16 residues. CDR3 amino acids: CASSPGTRTYQETQYF. Incomplete CDR3 DNA: TGTGCCAGCAGCCCCGGGACAAGGACCTACCAAGAGACG.

This clone appeared many times. Read sequence stops 3 residues before the CDR3 end, and the germline J gene provides the missing end. The V and J genes are TRBV15 and TRBJ2-5; D gene uncertain. The CDR3 spans 16 residues. The V end lost 2 bases, the J end lost 2 bases, and 15 bases lay between the germline ends. Germline V CDR1 and CDR2: LNHNV, YYDKDF (reference sequence). This CDR3 is CATSRLDLRLQETQYF. Partial CDR3 DNA: TGTGCCACCAGCAGACTAGATCTACGCCTACAAGAGACC.

This clone was found many times. Read coverage stops 3 residues before the CDR3 terminus; the germline J gene supplies the remainder. The V gene is TRBV7-2, the J gene TRBJ2-2, with D possibly TRBD1 on 5 matching bases. The V end was cut by 3 bases, the J end by 1 base, with 6 bases between. CDR1 and CDR2 (germline): SGHTA, FQGNSA. The CDR3 consists of 14 residues. CDR3 DNA (partial): TGTGCCAGCAGCTTCGGACAGAACACCGGGGAG. It encodes CASSFGQNTGE. The whole CDR3 reads CASSFGQNTGELFF. Drawing the rest from reference TRBV7-2 and TRBJ2-2, the complete variable domain is GAGVSQSPSNKVTEKGKDVELRCDPISGHTALYWYRQSLGQGLEFLIYFQGNSAPDKSGLPSDRFSAERTGGSVSTLTIQRTQQEDSAVYLCASSFGQNTGELFFGEGSRLTVL.

This clone was observed at least ten times. The read terminates 3 residues before the CDR3 end, so the remaining end is supplied by the germline J gene. The V and J genes are TRBV5-1 and TRBJ1-1; possibly TRBD1 for D (6 bases). The germline V and J ends were trimmed by 0 bases and 1 base, with 7 bases remaining between them. CDR1 and CDR2 (germline): SGHRS, YFSETQ. The CDR3 extends over 14 amino acids. This chain's CDR3 is CASSLGGPNTEAFF. The part of the CDR3 DNA that was read is TGCGCCAGCAGCTTGGGGGGGCCGAACACTGAA. Full variable domain (remainder filled in from reference TRBV5-1 and TRBJ1-1): KAGVTQTPRYLIKTRGQQVTLSCSPISGHRSVSWYQQTPGQGLQFLFEYFSETQRNKGNFPGRFSGRQFSNSRSEMNVSTLELGDSALYLCASSLGGPNTEAFFGQGTRLTVV.

This clone was recorded many times. Coverage ceases 3 residues before the CDR3 finishes, and the germline J gene fills in the end. The chain recombines TRBV19 with TRBJ1-1; 8 bases are a match to TRBD1. With 4 bases clipped from V and 3 bases from J, the junction kept 10 bases outside the gene matches. Germline V gene sequence: CDR1 LNHDA, CDR2 SQIVND (reference sequence). This CDR3 has 16 residues. The CDR3 DNA, read in part, is TGTGCCAGTAGTACCAGGCAGGGGGCTCGGGACACTGAA. It yields the protein CASSTRQGARDTE. In full, the CDR3 is CASSTRQGARDTEAFF.

This clone was picked up many times. The read ends 3 residues before the CDR3 terminus; that terminus is restored from the germline J gene. V usage is TRBV13 and J usage is TRBJ2-2; possible D gene TRBD1, 6 bases. Germline V lookup: CDR1 PRHDT, CDR2 FYEKMQ (reference sequence). This CDR3 is 14 amino acids long. The ends were cut back, 5 bases at V and 1 base at J, with 8 bases in the middle. The DNA read from the CDR3 is TGTGCCAGCAGCCCCAGGGGGAACACCGGGGAG. Its protein product is CASSPRGNTGE. The complete CDR3 protein is CASSPRGNTGELFF.

As for this clone: The read stops 3 residues short of the end of the CDR3; the missing end is completed from the germline J gene. This sequence joins TRBV2 and TRBJ1-2, with D perhaps TRBD1 (6 bases). CDR1 is SNHLY, CDR2 FYNNEI, per germline. The CDR3 is made up of 12 amino acids. The part of the CDR3 DNA that was read is TGTGCCAGCAACACAGGGTTTTTCGGC. Its translation: CASNTGFFG. The full CDR3 is CASNTGFFGYTF.

At least ten counts were recorded for this clone. The read ends 3 residues early relative to the CDR3; the germline J gene fills the gap. The rearrangement uses TRBV12-5 and TRBJ2-2; TRBD1 or TRBD2 may be the D gene (6 bases each). Germline loops: CDR1 LGHNT, CDR2 FRNRAP. V lost 6 bases to trimming and J lost 5 bases, with 10 bases between them. The CDR3 consists of 13 residues. The covered CDR3 bases are TGTGCTAGTGGGCGCGGGACAACCGGGGAG. Protein sequence: CASGRGTTGE. The CDR3 in full is CASGRGTTGELFF.

This clone has a count of ten or more. Read coverage stops 3 residues before the CDR3 terminus; the germline J gene supplies the remainder. This rearrangement joins TRBV20-1 to TRBJ2-1, with 8 bases identical to TRBD2. V lost 0 bases to trimming and J lost 2 bases; unmatched junction nucleotides: 18. CDR3 size: 20 residues. Germline values: CDR1 DFQATT, CDR2 SNEGSKA (reference sequence). The CDR3 DNA, read in part, is TGCAGTGCTAGAGATTTACGTGGCCTAGCGGGCGACTTAACCTACAATGAG. Translated, it gives CSARDLRGLAGDLTYNE. The full CDR3 sequence reads CSARDLRGLAGDLTYNEQFF.

This clone was seen ten or more times. The observed sequence ends 3 residues before the CDR3 terminus, with the missing tail filled in from the germline J gene. The chain is built from TRBV14 and TRBJ2-1; tentatively, D is TRBD2 (6 bases). The CDR3 loop spans 16 amino acids. Germline CDR1 reads SGHDN; CDR2 reads FVKESK. With 4 bases removed from V and 7 bases from J, the gap between germline ends came to 20 bases. CDR3 loop: CASSPETSSRKNEQFF. The CDR3 DNA, read in part, is TGTGCCAGCAGCCCCGAGACTAGTAGCCGAAAAAATGAG.

This clone was detected many times. Coverage ceases 3 residues before the CDR3 finishes, and the germline J gene fills in the end. The chain links TRBV10-3 to TRBJ2-3; D not resolved. Germline loops: CDR1 ENHRY, CDR2 SYGVKD. The CDR3 runs 13 residues. V was trimmed by 0 bases and J by 4 bases, leaving 5 bases between them. The CDR3 sequence: CAISESNSDTQYF. Partial CDR3 DNA: TGTGCCATCAGTGAGTCTAACTCAGATACG.

This clone occurred many times. The read ends 3 residues early relative to the CDR3; the germline J gene fills the gap. V is TRBV19 and J is TRBJ1-2, with 9 bases identical to TRBD1. Germline-derived CDR1 and CDR2 are LNHDA and SQIVND (reference sequence). The trim removed 6 bases at V and 5 bases at J, leaving 4 bases unmatched. The CDR3 has 13 residues. Partial CDR3 DNA: TGTGCCAGTAGCCCGGACAGGGGATATGGC. Its protein product is CASSPDRGYG. The full CDR3 is CASSPDRGYGYTF.

This clone has ten or more counts. With the read ending 3 residues before the CDR3 end, the germline J gene is used to fill in that end. This chain connects TRBV6-2 or TRBV6-3 to TRBJ1-1, with 7 bases identical to TRBD1. Germline V CDR1 and CDR2: MNHEY, SVGEGT. J gave up 1 base and V 6 bases, and 5 bases lay outside the gene matches. CDR3 length: 14 residues. CDR3 residues: CASRKDRANTEAFF. The part of the CDR3 DNA that was read is TGTGCCAGCAGGAAAGACAGGGCGAACACTGAA.

This clone was seen repeatedly, ten times or more. The DNA ends 3 residues before the CDR3 does, and the rest of the CDR3 is filled in from the germline J gene. V gene TRBV14 combines with J gene TRBJ2-3, with D perhaps TRBD1 or TRBD2 (6 bases each). Trimming removed 2 bases at V and 2 bases at J, with 20 bases between. CDR1 is SGHDN and CDR2 is FVKESK in the germline V gene. The CDR3 consists of 18 residues. The CDR3 bases that were read are TGTGCCAGCAGCCAAAGTATCTCGGGCGGGACATTCACAGATACG. Translating gives CASSQSISGGTFTDT. The full CDR3 protein reads CASSQSISGGTFTDTQYF. Full variable domain (missing parts from reference TRBV14 and TRBJ2-3): EAGVTQFPSHSVIEKGQTVTLRCDPISGHDNLYWYRRVMGKEIKFLLHFVKESKQDESGMPNNRFLAERTGGTYSTLKVQPAELEDSGVYFCASSQSISGGTFTDTQYFGPGTRLTVL.

In its sample, this clone was seen many times. The read ends 3 residues shy of where the CDR3 ends; the end is completed using the germline J gene. V is TRBV20-1 and J is TRBJ1-5; 7 bases are shared with TRBD1. J was trimmed by 4 bases and V by 3 bases; bases with no gene match: 9. This CDR3 spans 15 amino acids. CDR1 is DFQATT, CDR2 SNEGSKA, per germline (reference sequence). The CDR3 here is CSARMGTDRNQPQHF. CDR3 bases read: TGCAGTGCTAGGATGGGGACAGATCGAAATCAGCCC.

This clone has ten or more counts. The read halts 3 residues ahead of the CDR3 end, with the missing end drawn from the germline J gene. J is TRBJ2-3 and V is TRBV4-1; D call uncertain. The ends were cut back, 1 base at V and 4 bases at J, with 12 bases in the middle. Germline V gives CDR1 MGHRA, CDR2 YSYEKL. The CDR3 loop spans 15 amino acids. The CDR3: CASSQASAIADTQYF. The sequenced CDR3 bases are TGCGCCAGCAGCCAAGCGTCCGCTATTGCAGATACG.

The sample holds many counts of this clone. CDR3 in amino acids: CASSQAGANTGELFF. The covered CDR3 bases are TGCGCCAGCAGCCAAGCGGGGGCGAACACCGGGGAG. V usage is TRBV5-1 and J usage is TRBJ2-2; 8 nucleotides align to TRBD2. Coverage ceases 3 residues before the CDR3 finishes, and the germline J gene fills in the end. Germline V gives CDR1 SGHRS, CDR2 YFSETQ. The length of the CDR3 is 15 residues. The V and J ends lost 4 bases and 0 bases, in that order; junction bases with no gene match: 2. Filled out from reference TRBV5-1 and TRBJ2-2, the complete variable domain reads KAGVTQTPRYLIKTRGQQVTLSCSPISGHRSVSWYQQTPGQGLQFLFEYFSETQRNKGNFPGRFSGRQFSNSRSEMNVSTLELGDSALYLCASSQAGANTGELFFGEGSRLTVL.

In this sample, this clone turned up many times. Sequencing ends 3 residues short of the CDR3 end; the germline J gene provides the rest. The chain joins TRBV5-6 to TRBJ2-1, with D possibly being TRBD2 (5 bases). Germline V gene data show CDR1 as SGHDT and CDR2 as YYEEEE. The CDR3 covers 13 residues. V shed 4 bases and J shed 7 bases, with 12 bases lying between them. The CDR3 loop reads CASSPYRGNEQFF. The CDR3 DNA, read in part, is TGTGCCAGCAGCCCGTACCGGGGAAATGAG.

The table lists this clone with many counts. Sequencing ends 3 residues short of the CDR3 end; the germline J gene provides the rest. V is TRBV5-1 and J is TRBJ2-7, with a weak D call TRBD1 (6 bases). V shed 3 bases and J shed 5 bases, with 15 bases lying between them. The germline gives CDR1 SGHRS, CDR2 YFSETQ. This CDR3 spans 14 amino acids. CDR3 bases read: TGCGCCAGCAGCTCCCTCAGGGGCTCTGACGAG. It is translated as CASSSLRGSDE. The full CDR3 protein is CASSSLRGSDEQYF.

This clone has at least ten counts. The read stops 3 residues short of the end of the CDR3; the missing end is completed from the germline J gene. The chain is built from TRBV4-2 and TRBJ2-1; 7 nucleotides match TRBD2. CDR3 size: 16 residues. Germline-derived CDR1 and CDR2 are LGHNA and YNFKEQ. V trimming: 0 bases; J trimming: 1 base; junction bases outside the gene matches: 3. Here the CDR3 reads CASSQEREFSYNEQFF. The sequenced CDR3 bases are TGTGCCAGCAGCCAAGAGCGGGAGTTTTCCTACAATGAG.

This clone occurred many times. The observed sequence ends 3 residues before the CDR3 terminus, with the missing tail filled in from the germline J gene. The chain couples TRBV20-1 to TRBJ2-7; the match to TRBD1 covers 8 bases. Germline V CDR1 and CDR2: DFQATT, SNEGSKA (reference sequence). V shed 6 bases, J shed 3 bases, and the junction held 7 bases outside the gene matches. CDR3 length: 13 amino acids. CDR3 in amino acids: CSAIRQGLYEQYF. CDR3 DNA, as far as it was read: TGCAGTGCCATCAGACAGGGGCTCTACGAG.

Worth noting for this clone: The read ends 3 residues shy of where the CDR3 ends; the end is completed using the germline J gene. The rearrangement links TRBV4-2 to TRBJ2-5, with a possible D match to TRBD2 (6 bases). The CDR3 covers 15 residues. V lost 0 bases, J lost 1 base, and 9 bases lay in between. Per the germline V gene, CDR1 is LGHNA and CDR2 is YNFKEQ. The sequenced part of the CDR3 DNA is TGTGCCAGCAGCCAAGAATATAGCGGCCAAGAGACC. Translation: CASSQEYSGQET. From start to end, the CDR3 is CASSQEYSGQETQYF.

This clone was observed many times. The read halts 3 residues ahead of the CDR3 end, with the missing end drawn from the germline J gene. The chain combines TRBV5-1 with TRBJ1-1; D might be TRBD1 (6 bases). The CDR3 is made up of 13 amino acids. From germline, CDR1 is SGHRS and CDR2 YFSETQ. V gave up 5 bases and J gave up 0 bases, with 8 bases separating them. CDR3 in amino acids: CASRGTLNTEAFF. CDR3 DNA, as far as it was read: TGCGCCAGCAGGGGGACACTGAACACTGAA.

Ten or more counts support this clone. The sequence runs out 3 residues before the end of the CDR3; the remainder is reconstructed from the germline J gene. The chain uses TRBV20-1 and TRBJ1-1; unclear D gene. Germline loops: CDR1 DFQATT, CDR2 SNEGSKA (reference sequence). V shed 1 base and J shed 5 bases, with 14 bases lying between them. The CDR3 is 14 residues long. CDR3 bases read: TGCAGTGCTAGAGTGTGGTCAATTCGGACTGAA. It translates to CSARVWSIRTE. The full CDR3 protein is CSARVWSIRTEAFF.

This clone was observed at least ten times. The CDR3: CASSLNSAGEQFF. CDR3 DNA (partial): TGTGCCAGCAGCTTAAATAGCGCTGGTGAG. This chain joins TRBV7-3 and TRBJ2-1, with D maybe TRBD2 (5 bases). Coverage ceases 3 residues before the CDR3 finishes, and the germline J gene fills in the end. V dropped 1 base and J dropped 9 bases, with 10 bases sitting between them. The CDR3 length is 13 residues. Germline V gene data show CDR1 as SGHTA and CDR2 as FQGTGA.

This clone was recorded many times. With the read ending 3 residues before the CDR3 end, the germline J gene is used to fill in that end. The chain has TRBV9 and TRBJ2-7, with 9 bases lining up with TRBD1. Germline CDR1 is SGDLS and CDR2 is YYNGEE. CDR3 length: 15 amino acids. V trimming: 2 bases; J trimming: 5 bases; junction bases outside the gene matches: 8. CDR3 sequence: CASSVDGQGWNEQYF. Partial CDR3 DNA: TGTGCCAGCAGCGTCGACGGACAGGGGTGGAACGAG.

This clone was found a few times. The CDR3 is cut off 3 residues early in the read; its end comes from the germline J gene. The chain employs TRBV2 and TRBJ1-5, with 10 bases that match TRBD1. The CDR3 loop spans 14 amino acids. Looked up from germline, CDR1 is SNHLY and CDR2 is FYNNEI. V lost 6 bases to trimming and J lost 5 bases; unmatched junction nucleotides: 4. The DNA read from the CDR3 is TGTGCCAGCAGACGACAGGGGGCCGATCAGCCC. It encodes CASRRQGADQP. The whole CDR3 protein reads CASRRQGADQPQHF.